What follows are 5 T cell receptor beta chains derived from one specimen sequenced in a study of blood T cells in healthy people across ages. Primed by a sample-barcoded 5' primer and a J-beta primer mix, a second PCR proceeded for 7 to 11 cycles. In TCRdb, the 5' RACE reads were re-called with MiXCR into one record per CDR3 protein. Here the sample spans 1.5 million or so distinct CDR3 sequences, roughly two fifths being singletons. The specimen was blood. The source of these receptors is a woman under 30 in good health.

V and J are TRBV20-1 and TRBJ2-7; TRBD2 matches 12 bases. The J segment lost 2 bases and the V segment lost 3 bases, leaving 8 bases of the junction unmatched. The germline V gene encodes CDR1 DFQATT and CDR2 SNEGSKA (reference sequence). The CDR3 spans 16 residues. CDR3 amino acids: CSARLAGGIYPYEQYF. The CDR3 bases are TGCAGTGCTAGGCTAGCGGGAGGGATTTACCCCTACGAGCAGTACTTC.

This clonotype came up a few times. In nucleotides, the CDR3 is TGCAGTGCCTCCGGGACAGGGTTCTACGAGCAGTACTTC. It yields the protein CSASGTGFYEQYF. The V and J genes are TRBV20-1 and TRBJ2-7; 9 bases agree with TRBD1. Trimming took 6 bases from V and 3 from J; bases not matched to a gene: 6. The CDR3 runs 13 residues. Per germline, CDR1 DFQATT and CDR2 SNEGSKA (reference sequence).

This clonotype occurred once. V is TRBV20-1 and J is TRBJ2-7; 7 bases match TRBD1. The CDR3 spans 13 residues. Germline CDR1 is DFQATT and CDR2 is SNEGSKA (reference sequence). Losses at the gene ends were 4 bases for V and 0 bases for J; bases not matched to a gene: 3. The CDR3 nucleotides are TGCAGTGCTAATTACAGGGGCTCCTACGAGCAGTACTTC. This codes for CSANYRGSYEQYF.

The V gene is TRBV9, the J gene TRBJ1-6; D gene ambiguous. The CDR3 length is 16 residues. Trimming pared 4 bases from V and 6 bases from J, leaving 17 bases between. Germline-derived CDR1 and CDR2 are SGDLS and YYNGEE. The CDR3 here is CASSLHEGGLNSPLHF. The CDR3 DNA reads TGTGCCAGCAGCCTACATGAGGGTGGCCTTAATTCACCCCTCCACTTT.

A single count supports this clonotype. The chain uses TRBV9 and TRBJ2-2; maybe TRBD2 (5 bases). Germline CDR1 is SGDLS and CDR2 is YYNGEE. V was shortened by 7 bases and J by 6 bases, with 16 bases between the two germline ends. The CDR3 extends over 14 amino acids. This chain's CDR3 is CASGRENWPGELFF. The CDR3 region has the DNA TGTGCCAGCGGTCGGGAAAACTGGCCCGGGGAGCTGTTTTTT.